The entry below describes one TCR beta chain. Its antigen is unknown. The record has no base qualities; no much larger clone is one base away. TCRbeta CDR3 regions were sequenced with the immunoSEQ Assay. After extraction, genomic DNA underwent amplification by bias-controlled multiplex PCR, followed by high-throughput sequencing. The authors processed their data as follows. To quantify the absolute abundance of every unique TCRbeta CDR3 region, sequences were collapsed and filtered. Usable DNA was measured by amplifying reference genes present in all nucleated cells, and TCRbeta template counts were normalized to that usable DNA to estimate T cell fraction. Repertoire TCRs were annotated as SARS-CoV-2-specific by exact matching of V gene, CDR3 amino acid sequence and J gene to a known reactive TCR set. MIRA supplied the reference SARS-CoV-2 TCR set, which was filtered for enrichment in COVID-19-positive ImmuneCODE repertoires so that public or cross-reactive TCRs were removed. Based on the MIRA antigens, annotated TCRs were further analysed at the level of specific ORF or position within ORF. Breadth was defined as the number of annotated unique rearrangements divided by the total number of unique productive rearrangements, and depth was defined as the summed frequency of the annotated unique rearrangements. Two-sided Wilcoxon rank-sum tests were used to compare TCR breadth between groups. The table comes from immuneACCESS by way of TCRdb, which keeps in-frame sequences with V and J called. Part of the clones is missing from these tables; in studies checked, under half for an unresolved V gene and the rest for unknown reasons. From that table come the V and J calls and clone size; the DNA was used to work out D and trimming. This sample holds 350,000 to 450,000 clones; 92% were observed only once. The top ten clonotypes cover about 1.7% of the sample.

This record belongs to a study of Ad26.COV2.S vaccination and SARS-CoV-2 variants (dated by TCRdb to the early 2020s). General notes on the study: Donors in the vaccine arm were drawn from COV1001, a phase I-IIa trial of Ad26.COV2.S in healthy adults that was multicentre, randomized, double-blind and placebo-controlled. Ad26.COV2.S was administered intramuscularly at 5 x 10^10 or 1 x 10^11 viral particles, either as a single shot or as two shots given 56 days apart. The specificity and breadth of SARS-CoV-2-reactive T cell receptors after Ad26.COV2.S vaccination were assessed by TCRbeta repertoire sequencing. The TCR-sequenced set comprised approximately 30 samples: some 20 Ad26.COV2.S vaccine recipients, 5 placebo recipients and 8 SARS-CoV-2 convalescent individuals. Trial participants were randomized into five groups of five, in which low-dose or high-dose Ad26.COV2.S was given once or twice, or placebo was given on both occasions. Blinding of investigators to trial group allocation was maintained during experiments and outcome assessment. The full study reports these points: Comparable non-spike TCR breadth was observed between vaccine and placebo recipients, consistent with only spike being contained in the vaccine. Ad26.COV2.S recipients had higher spike-specific TCR breadth than placebo recipients (P = 0.0014). After vaccination, spike-specific CD8+ and CD4+ T cell responses were reported to show substantial breadth. Comparing responses between vaccine doses or regimens was not something the study was powered to do. The authors noted that total T cell responses may have been underestimated by the TCR breadth and depth analyses.

Explained via the paper, the treatment or condition label denotes: approximately 18 received Ad26.COV2.S at low or high dose, single or two shots; five or six received placebo; per-sample allocation not given. Repertoires of vaccine and placebo recipients were sequenced from samples taken on day 63 after the first injection. In Cohort 1b, some 25 adults aged 18-55 years were enrolled at a single site in Boston, USA, between 29 July and 7 August 2020. Ad26.COV2.S consisted of a replication-incompetent adenovirus type 26 vector by which a prefusion-stabilized SARS-CoV-2 spike protein from the original Wuhan strain was expressed. From V the trimming removes 2 bases and from J it removes 2 bases, while the gene matches leave 5 bases of the junction unaccounted for. Taken from the germline V gene, the CDR1 and CDR2 loops are SGHDT and YYEEEE. Reading from cysteine to phenylalanine, the CDR3 counts 15 amino acids. The sequence is cut down to CDR3 DNA, 45 bases in frame from base 1.

The source material was peripheral blood, sampled in a trial of Ad26.COV2.S vaccine versus placebo. The source of this sequence is a person aged 18-65 years who received the Ad26.COV2.S COVID-19 vaccine or a placebo. The sequence is built from TRBV5-6 and TRBJ1-2; 8 of the junction bases match TRBD1. The CDR3 protein sequence reads: CASSLQGDWNYGYTF. The nucleotide sequence reads TGTGCCAGCAGCTTACAGGGGGATTGGAACTATGGCTACACCTTC.